These 14 T cell receptor beta chains share one sample of origin, sequenced in a study of cytomegalovirus exposure and HLA in healthy donors. Both 60 Vbeta primers and 13 Jbeta primers went into the PCR. Clones were sequenced by immunoSEQ multiplex PCR, and TCRdb holds only the in-frame ones, with some missing. The sample records fewer than 130,000 clones, about 80% being singletons. Sequenced input: PBMCs. All receptors derive from a middle-aged woman in good health and CMV-seronegative.

The J gene is TRBJ1-2, the V gene TRBV4-3, with TRBD1 matching 8 bases. Germline V gene data show CDR1 as LGHNA and CDR2 as YSLEER. V was clipped by 0 bases and J by 5 bases; unmatched bases: 11. This CDR3 contains 17 residues. DNA for the CDR3: TGCGCCAGCAGCCAAGAGAATCTAAGACAGGGGATATATGGCTACACCTTC. Translating it yields CASSQENLRQGIYGYTF.

The rearrangement uses TRBV29-1 and TRBJ2-6, with D possibly TRBD2 on 5 matching bases. Germline-derived CDR1 and CDR2 are SQVTM and ANQGSEA. V shed 3 bases and J shed 0 bases, with 6 bases lying between them. The CDR3 runs to 14 residues. The CDR3, as DNA: TGCAGCGTTGATGAGGGCTCTGGGGCCAACGTCCTGACTTTC. The encoded protein is CSVDEGSGANVLTF.

V usage is TRBV30 and J usage is TRBJ2-7; TRBD1 agrees at 10 bases. V lost 4 bases and J lost 5; bases outside the gene matches: 14. This CDR3 has 16 residues. Germline CDR1 is GTSNPN and CDR2 is SVGIG (reference sequence). The CDR3 coding sequence is TGTGCCTGGAAAAATTCCGGGACAGGGGATCGGCACGAGCAGTACTTC. Translated, it gives CAWKNSGTGDRHEQYF.

The chain recombines TRBV7-2 with TRBJ1-1; D remains unclear. Between the trimmed V and J ends, which lost 7 bases and 1 base, there was a span of 16 bases. The CDR3 has 15 residues. The germline V gene has CDR1 SGHTA and CDR2 FQGNSA. Here the CDR3 DNA reads TGTGCCAGCACCTCCGCGGCGACGGAGAACACTGAAGCTTTCTTT. Its protein product is CASTSAATENTEAFF.

The V and J genes are TRBV5-1 and TRBJ2-5, with TRBD2 identical over 9 bases. V lost 3 bases, J lost 1 base, and 22 bases stayed unmatched. The CDR3 has 21 residues. Germline CDR1 is SGHRS and CDR2 is YFSETQ. For the CDR3, the DNA is TGCGCCAGCAGCTCTTGGGTTCGAGAAGCATGGGCTAGCGGGACCCAAGAGACCCAGTACTTC. Its protein is CASSSWVREAWASGTQETQYF.

V gene TRBV6-1 combines with J gene TRBJ2-5; 13 bases agree with TRBD2. This CDR3 has 15 amino acids. Trimming at V came to 7 bases and at J to 3 bases, leaving 5 bases not matched to a gene. The V gene's germline CDR1 is MNHNS and CDR2 SASEGT. CDR3 loop: CASTSLAGGEETQYF. The CDR3 nucleotides are TGTGCCAGCACCTCACTAGCGGGGGGGGAAGAGACCCAGTACTTC.

This clone showed up just once. The chain couples TRBV15 to TRBJ1-1; 7 bases are a match to TRBD1. J was trimmed by 0 bases and V by 0 bases; bases with no gene match: 4. CDR3 length equals 16 residues. Germline V gives CDR1 LNHNV, CDR2 YYDKDF (reference sequence). In DNA form, the CDR3 reads TGTGCCACCAGCAGAGATAGGGACAGCATGAACACTGAAGCTTTCTTT. This encodes CATSRDRDSMNTEAFF. Using reference TRBV15 and TRBJ1-1 for the parts outside the CDR3, the full variable domain is DAMVIQNPRYQVTQFGKPVTLSCSQTLNHNVMYWYQQKSSQAPKLLFHYYDKDFNNEADTPDNFQSRRPNTSFCFLDIRSPGLGDTAMYLCATSRDRDSMNTEAFFGQGTRLTVV.

This clone was found once. The chain carries TRBV5-5 and TRBJ2-3; TRBD2 aligns across 12 bases. In germline, CDR1 is SGHKS, CDR2 YYEKEE (reference sequence). With 0 bases clipped from V and 2 bases from J, the junction kept 7 bases outside the gene matches. There are 18 residues in the CDR3. CDR3 sequence: CASSLEPTSGGSTDTQYF. CDR3 coding DNA: TGTGCCAGCAGCTTGGAGCCTACTAGCGGGGGGTCCACAGATACGCAGTATTTT.

The CDR3 spells CASSNRGYGYTF. The CDR3 nucleotides read TGTGCCAGCAGCAACAGGGGCTATGGCTACACCTTC. The chain joins TRBV6-5 to TRBJ1-2; 7 positions agree with TRBD1. The CDR3 has 12 residues. V lost 6 bases to trimming and J lost 4 bases; unmatched junction nucleotides: 2. CDR1 is MNHEY and CDR2 is SVGAGI in the germline V gene.

The rearrangement joins TRBV30 to TRBJ1-2, with 12 bases lining up with TRBD1. This CDR3 is built from 15 residues. Trimming took 0 bases from V and 2 from J; bases not matched to a gene: 1. Germline V CDR1 and CDR2: GTSNPN, SVGIG (reference sequence). CDR3 in amino acids: CAWSVGTGGNYGYTF. The DNA of the CDR3 is TGTGCCTGGAGTGTAGGGACAGGGGGCAACTATGGCTACACCTTC. The full variable domain, in which reference TRBV30 and TRBJ1-2 provide the parts outside the CDR3, is SQTIHQWPATLVQPVGSPLSLECTVEGTSNPNLYWYRQAAGRGLQLLFYSVGIGQISSEVPQNLSASRPQDRQFILSSKKLLLSDSGFYLCAWSVGTGGNYGYTFGSGTRLTVV.

The chain joins TRBV7-9 to TRBJ2-7, with a possible D match to TRBD2 (6 bases). Germline V gene data show CDR1 as SEHNR and CDR2 as FQNEAQ (reference sequence). V was pared by 5 bases and J by 2 bases, with 13 bases between. This CDR3 is 14 amino acids long. For the CDR3, the DNA is TGTGCCAGCAGCATACGGGAGTCCCCCTACGAGCAGTACTTC. This gives the protein CASSIRESPYEQYF.

The chain couples TRBV27 to TRBJ2-6; D gene uncertain. Germline loops: CDR1 MNHEY, CDR2 SMNVEV (reference sequence). V was trimmed by 4 bases and J by 0 bases, leaving 4 bases between them. This CDR3 is 14 amino acids long. CDR3 region: CASSSYSGANVLTF. Here the CDR3 DNA reads TGTGCCAGCAGTTCCTACTCTGGGGCCAACGTCCTGACTTTC.

The chain joins TRBV7-6 to TRBJ2-7; 11 bases align to TRBD1. The CDR3 is 15 amino acids. V trimming: 6 bases; J trimming: 2 bases; junction bases outside the gene matches: 6. The germline V gene encodes CDR1 SGHVS and CDR2 FNYEAQ. CDR3 sequence: CASRSRTGGPYEQYF. CDR3 bases: TGTGCCAGCAGATCCAGGACAGGGGGCCCCTACGAGCAGTACTTC. Based on the CDR3 plus reference TRBV7-6 and TRBJ2-7, the full variable domain is GAGVSQSPRYKVTKRGQDVALRCDPISGHVSLYWYRQALGQGPEFLTYFNYEAQQDKSGLPNDRFSAERPEGSISTLTIQRTEQRDSAMYRCASRSRTGGPYEQYFGPGTRLTVT.

V is TRBV28 and J is TRBJ2-5; 7 bases are a match to TRBD1. The assigned J gene may be wrong: the sequence end matches TRBJ2-7 better. The CDR3 loop spans 14 amino acids. Germline V gene data show CDR1 as MDHEN and CDR2 as SYDVKM. DNA for the CDR3: TGTGCCAGTCGTAGCCAGGCAGGGGGCTACGAGCAGTACTTC. Protein product: CASRSQAGGYEQYF.